The 30 T cell receptor beta chains below all came from one sample that was sequenced in a study of cytomegalovirus exposure and HLA in healthy donors. The PCR contained 60 Vbeta and 13 Jbeta primers. TCRdb's table, derived via immunoSEQ multiplex PCR, lists solely in-frame clones and lacks some. The table shows roughly 86,000 clones, with more than 55% occurring only once. The sequenced sample consisted of PBMCs. These TCRs come from a woman aged 45-65 years in good health and CMV-seropositive.

The rearrangement uses TRBV7-9 and TRBJ1-1; possibly TRBD1 for D (6 bases). Germline lookup yields CDR1 SEHNR and CDR2 FQNEAQ (reference sequence). V lost 5 bases and J 10 bases, leaving 11 bases between the germline ends. This CDR3 spans 11 amino acids. The CDR3 reads CASSATGLAFF. CDR3 coding DNA: TGTGCCAGCAGCGCCACAGGGCTAGCTTTCTTT.

The gene calls are TRBV9 and TRBJ2-5, with TRBD2 as a possible D gene (5 bases). The CDR3 extends over 15 amino acids. Germline V gives CDR1 SGDLS, CDR2 YYNGEE. V was clipped by 6 bases and J by 5 bases, with 20 bases between them. CDR3: CASTSGLRGGETQYF. In nucleotides, the CDR3 is TGTGCCAGCACTTCAGGCCTCCGCGGCGGGGAGACCCAGTACTTC.

The chain recombines TRBV28 with TRBJ1-4; the match to TRBD1 covers 7 bases. The CDR3 is 14 residues long. V was pared by 7 bases and J by 7 bases, with 9 bases of the junction left unmatched. The germline V gene encodes CDR1 MDHEN and CDR2 SYDVKM. CDR3 DNA: TGTGCCAGCAATATTGGACAGGCGGGTGAAAAACTGTTTTTT. Amino acid sequence: CASNIGQAGEKLFF.

The gene calls are TRBV29-1 and TRBJ2-5, with 12 bases matching TRBD2. The germline CDR1 and CDR2 sequences are SQVTM and ANQGSEA. This CDR3 region has 13 residues. V lost 4 bases, J lost 5 bases, and 2 bases stayed unmatched. Written as DNA, the CDR3 is TGCAGCGTTGGAACTAGCGGGAGGGAGACCCAGTACTTC. Its translation is CSVGTSGRETQYF.

The rearrangement uses TRBV28 and TRBJ1-2, with D perhaps matching TRBD1 (5 bases). This CDR3 region has 15 residues. V lost 6 bases and J lost 4, with 18 bases in between. Germline V CDR1 and CDR2: MDHEN, SYDVKM. The CDR3 here is CASRGVVRQSYGYTF. As DNA, the CDR3 is TGTGCCAGCAGGGGCGTGGTCAGACAGAGCTATGGCTACACCTTC.

This clone was seen only once. Other DNA sequences within the sample encode an identical CDR3. The V and J genes are TRBV5-6 and TRBJ2-7; the match to TRBD1 covers 7 bases. Per the germline V gene, CDR1 is SGHDT and CDR2 is YYEEEE. The CDR3 runs to 12 residues. J gave up 5 bases and V 4 bases, and 3 bases lay outside the gene matches. The CDR3, as DNA: TGTGCCAGCAGCCCAGGACAGGACGAGCAGTACTTC. It is translated as CASSPGQDEQYF.

The rearrangement joins TRBV4-1 to TRBJ2-5, with 9 bases fitting TRBD2. Germline CDR1 and CDR2: MGHRA and YSYEKL. With V trimmed by 4 bases and J by 5 bases, 11 bases remained unmatched. The CDR3 runs to 16 residues. DNA for the CDR3: TGCGCCAGCAGCCCGTGGGGCGGGGGGGCCGATGAGACCCAGTACTTC. As protein: CASSPWGGGADETQYF.

This clone was found a few times. The rearrangement links TRBV28 to TRBJ2-3; D call uncertain. The CDR3 is made up of 18 amino acids. Between the trimmed V and J ends, which lost 7 bases and 2 bases, there was a span of 25 bases. The germline CDR1 and CDR2 sequences are MDHEN and SYDVKM. The CDR3 reads CASTPAVTQGGDTDTQYF. The CDR3 DNA follows: TGTGCCAGCACTCCGGCAGTGACTCAAGGTGGCGACACAGATACGCAGTATTTT.

This clone was seen only a few times. The gene calls are TRBV28 and TRBJ1-4, with TRBD1 matching 8 bases. J gave up 5 bases and V 2 bases, and 7 bases lay outside the gene matches. The CDR3 has 16 amino acids. Germline V gene sequence: CDR1 MDHEN, CDR2 SYDVKM. The CDR3 nucleotides read TGTGCCAGCAGTTTAGGGCTGGGACAGGAGAATGAAAAACTGTTTTTT. This translates into CASSLGLGQENEKLFF.

This clone turned up a few times. The chain employs TRBV4-3 and TRBJ2-2; 9 bases align to TRBD1. The J segment lost 4 bases and the V segment lost 3 bases, leaving 12 bases of the junction unmatched. The CDR3 length is 18 residues. Germline values: CDR1 LGHNA, CDR2 YSLEER. CDR3 amino acids: CASSQYLSGTGSTGELFF. The CDR3 region has the DNA TGCGCCAGCAGCCAGTATCTCTCCGGGACAGGGTCCACCGGGGAGCTGTTTTTT.

Turning to this clone: The same CDR3 is also encoded by other DNA sequences in this sample. This sequence joins TRBV5-1 and TRBJ2-1; possibly TRBD2 for D (6 bases). The germline CDR1 and CDR2 sequences are SGHRS and YFSETQ. This CDR3 is built from 15 residues. V lost 2 bases, J lost 10 bases, and 19 bases lay in between. CDR3 nucleotides: TGCGCCAGCAGCTTTGGAGCGGACTACAATTCGGAGCAGTTCTTC. Translated: CASSFGADYNSEQFF.

The chain joins TRBV5-1 to TRBJ2-7; D perhaps matches TRBD2 (6 bases). Trimming shortened V by 0 bases and J by 0 bases, and 13 bases separated the two germline ends. The CDR3 is made up of 16 amino acids. Germline CDR1 reads SGHRS; CDR2 reads YFSETQ. The CDR3 nucleotides read TGCGCCAGCAGCTTGGCGATCGGGGGACTCTCCTACGAGCAGTACTTC. Translated, it gives CASSLAIGGLSYEQYF.

J is TRBJ1-6 and V is TRBV6-5, with 11 positions matching TRBD1. This CDR3 is built from 15 residues. The V gene's germline CDR1 is MNHEY and CDR2 SVGAGI. The V and J ends lost 2 bases and 10 bases, in that order; junction bases with no gene match: 4. The CDR3 protein is CASSYGQGARSPLHF. CDR3 nucleotides: TGTGCCAGCAGTTACGGACAGGGGGCTCGGTCACCCCTCCACTTT.

The rearrangement uses TRBV29-1 and TRBJ1-3, with 9 positions matching TRBD1. The CDR3 is 13 amino acids. V was pared by 4 bases and J by 4 bases, with 2 bases of the junction left unmatched. Germline CDR1 reads SQVTM; CDR2 reads ANQGSEA. The chain's CDR3 is CSVGTGDGNTIYF. DNA of the CDR3: TGCAGCGTTGGGACAGGGGACGGAAACACCATATATTTT.

This chain connects TRBV5-1 to TRBJ2-2, with D maybe TRBD2 (5 bases). Trimming took off 0 bases at V and 4 bases at J, with 10 bases between the two ends. The CDR3 totals 15 residues. Germline loops: CDR1 SGHRS, CDR2 YFSETQ. CDR3 loop: CASSLAGIPTGELFF. In DNA, the CDR3 is TGCGCCAGCAGCTTGGCGGGGATACCCACCGGGGAGCTGTTTTTT.

The chain combines TRBV5-6 with TRBJ1-1, with 7 positions matching TRBD1. Germline V gives CDR1 SGHDT, CDR2 YYEEEE. V shed 1 base, J shed 2 bases, and the junction held 11 bases outside the gene matches. The CDR3 has 17 residues. CDR3 residues: CASSLFDRAITNTEAFF. Here the CDR3 DNA reads TGTGCCAGCAGCTTGTTCGACAGGGCTATTACCAACACTGAAGCTTTCTTT.

This sequence joins TRBV4-1 and TRBJ2-5, with a possible D match to TRBD1 (6 bases). The J call is uncertain, as TRBJ2-7 better fits the DNA end. This CDR3 is 15 amino acids long. CDR1 and CDR2 (germline): MGHRA, YSYEKL. CDR3 coding DNA: TGCGCCAGCAGCCAAGAAACGGACAGCCCCTACGAGCAGTACTTC. It codes for CASSQETDSPYEQYF.

J is TRBJ1-6 and V is TRBV19; 7 bases fit TRBD1. Per germline, CDR1 LNHDA and CDR2 SQIVND (reference sequence). The V and J ends lost 6 bases and 7 bases, in that order; junction bases with no gene match: 9. The CDR3 is made up of 15 amino acids. The CDR3 coding sequence is TGTGCCAGTAGAGAGAGACAGGGAGGCAATTCACCCCTCCACTTT. Translating it yields CASRERQGGNSPLHF. Full variable domain (outside the CDR3, taken from reference TRBV19 and TRBJ1-6): DGGITQSPKYLFRKEGQNVTLSCEQNLNHDAMYWYRQDPGQGLRLIYYSQIVNDFQKGDIAEGYSVSREKKESFPLTVTSAQKNPTAFYLCASRERQGGNSPLHFGNGTRLTVT.

For the CDR3, the DNA is TGTGCCAGCAGTCCTCTAGCGGAGAGCTCCTACAATGAGCAGTTCTTC. This codes for CASSPLAESSYNEQFF. J is TRBJ2-1 and V is TRBV27; 7 nucleotides align to TRBD2. V dropped 5 bases and J dropped 0; count of bases not matched to a gene: 7. Looked up from germline, CDR1 is MNHEY and CDR2 is SMNVEV (reference sequence). The CDR3 covers 16 residues.

The chain is built from TRBV7-6 and TRBJ1-1; D not certain. This CDR3 region has 12 residues. The germline gives CDR1 SGHVS, CDR2 FNYEAQ. Trimming removed 5 bases at V and 5 bases at J, with 9 bases between. The CDR3 DNA reads as TGTGCCAGCAGCCGCGGAAAGACTGAAGCTTTCTTT. Translated, it gives CASSRGKTEAFF.

The V and J genes are TRBV6-5 and TRBJ2-7; 8 positions agree with TRBD1. The CDR3 totals 15 residues. Per the germline V gene, CDR1 is MNHEY and CDR2 is SVGAGI. V lost 6 bases, J lost 2 bases, and 9 bases stayed unmatched. The CDR3 loop reads CASSLGQGGAYEQYF. The CDR3 nucleotides read TGTGCCAGCAGCCTCGGACAGGGCGGGGCCTACGAGCAGTACTTC.

V gene TRBV7-6 combines with J gene TRBJ2-1; D is possibly TRBD2 (7 bases). Germline values: CDR1 SGHVS, CDR2 FNYEAQ. This CDR3 has 16 amino acids. V lost 5 bases, J lost 5 bases, and 19 bases lay in between. The CDR3 nucleotides read TGTGCCAGCAGCCAGCCTGGGGGCGGGGGCCACAATGAGCAGTTCTTC. Translated: CASSQPGGGGHNEQFF.

This sequence joins TRBV28 and TRBJ1-2, with TRBD1 matching over 7 bases. There are 13 residues in the CDR3. Germline V CDR1 and CDR2: MDHEN, SYDVKM. Trimming took 5 bases from V and 4 from J; bases not matched to a gene: 4. CDR3 nucleotides: TGTGCCAGCAGTGTGGACAGGTCCTATGGCTACACCTTC. Its translation: CASSVDRSYGYTF.

The J gene is TRBJ1-6, the V gene TRBV28, with unresolved D. Trimming shortened V by 5 bases and J by 3 bases, and 8 bases separated the two germline ends. The CDR3 covers 14 residues. Germline CDR1 reads MDHEN; CDR2 reads SYDVKM. In nucleotides, the CDR3 is TGTGCCAGCAGTCCCCCACTCTATAATTCACCCCTCCACTTT. Translated, it gives CASSPPLYNSPLHF.

The chain uses TRBV5-1 and TRBJ2-1; 8 bases fit TRBD1. The trim removed 7 bases at V and 2 bases at J, leaving 5 bases unmatched. This CDR3 comprises 14 residues. Germline V gene lookup returns CDR1 SGHRS and CDR2 YFSETQ. The CDR3 is CASSTGAPYNEQFF. CDR3 coding DNA: TGCGCCAGCTCGACAGGGGCCCCCTACAATGAGCAGTTCTTC.

The rearrangement links TRBV5-1 to TRBJ1-1; the D gene is possibly TRBD1 (5 bases). Germline-derived CDR1 and CDR2 are SGHRS and YFSETQ. Trimming cost V 0 bases and J 3 bases, with 9 bases left between them. CDR3 length equals 14 residues. The CDR3 region is CASSLGGGDTEAFF. In DNA, the CDR3 is TGCGCCAGCAGCTTGGGGGGAGGGGACACTGAAGCTTTCTTT.

The rearrangement links TRBV28 to TRBJ2-7, with 11 positions matching TRBD1. This CDR3 spans 15 amino acids. Germline CDR1 MDHEN, CDR2 SYDVKM. The V segment lost 6 bases and the J segment 1 base; nucleotides outside the gene matches: 5. CDR3 region: CASSVGTGGSYEQYF. The CDR3, as DNA: TGTGCCAGCAGCGTAGGGACAGGGGGGTCCTACGAGCAGTACTTC.

The chain uses TRBV27 and TRBJ2-3, with 12 bases matching TRBD2. Looked up from germline, CDR1 is MNHEY and CDR2 is SMNVEV (reference sequence). The CDR3 has 15 residues. V was clipped by 5 bases and J by 5 bases; unmatched bases: 5. The CDR3 nucleotides are TGTGCCAGCAGTACCCCTAGCGGGGGGGGAGATACGCAGTATTTT. This codes for CASSTPSGGGDTQYF.

The chain has TRBV6-7 and TRBJ1-2; TRBD1 aligns across 10 bases. TRBV6-7 is reported as an ORF; its role is uncertain. The ends lost 5 bases at V and 8 bases at J; junction bases unmatched: 8. This CDR3 contains 14 residues. CDR3 coding DNA: TGTGCCAGCAGTGATGACAGGGGGCCTAAAGGCTACACCTTC. Protein product: CASSDDRGPKGYTF.

This chain links TRBV6-1 with TRBJ1-4, with D tentatively TRBD1 (5 bases). V was pared by 6 bases and J by 0 bases, with 8 bases between. There are 14 residues in the CDR3. Germline values: CDR1 MNHNS, CDR2 SASEGT. The CDR3 bases are TGTGCCAGCAGGCAGGGTGCAACTAATGAAAAACTGTTTTTT. Its translation: CASRQGATNEKLFF.